What follows are 22 T cell receptor beta chains derived from one specimen sequenced in a study of cytomegalovirus exposure and HLA in healthy donors. Vbeta (60) and Jbeta (13) primers were used in the PCR. Produced via immunoSEQ multiplex PCR; TCRdb's table is partial and in-frame only. The sample's table shows around 140,000 clones. Source material: PBMCs. The source is a woman younger than 35 in good health and CMV-seronegative.

The chain links TRBV19 to TRBJ2-4; TRBD1 might be the D (6 bases). V was trimmed by 7 bases and J by 8 bases, leaving 21 bases between them. The CDR3 runs to 15 residues. Germline V gene lookup returns CDR1 LNHDA and CDR2 SQIVND (reference sequence). The CDR3 sequence: CASIGQGTGPDIQYF. The CDR3, as DNA: TGTGCCAGTATCGGGCAGGGGACGGGTCCGGACATTCAGTACTTC.

V usage is TRBV2 and J usage is TRBJ2-7, with 8 bases that match TRBD1. The ends lost 5 bases at V and 9 bases at J; junction bases unmatched: 3. CDR1 and CDR2 from the germline V gene are SNHLY and FYNNEI. This CDR3 comprises 11 residues. CDR3 in amino acids: CASSPTGGQYF. Here the CDR3 DNA reads TGTGCCAGCAGTCCAACAGGGGGGCAGTACTTC.

The chain uses TRBV10-3 and TRBJ1-1; D gene ambiguous. The CDR3 is 13 amino acids. The ends were cut back, 1 base at V and 3 bases at J, with 6 bases in the middle. CDR1 is ENHRY, CDR2 SYGVKD, per germline. This CDR3 is CAISELADTEAFF. Here the CDR3 DNA reads TGTGCCATCAGTGAGTTGGCGGACACTGAAGCTTTCTTT.

The chain joins TRBV19 to TRBJ1-4; D uncertain. The germline V and J ends were trimmed by 3 bases and 8 bases, with 22 bases remaining between them. Germline CDR1 LNHDA, CDR2 SQIVND (reference sequence). The CDR3 spans 17 residues. The chain's CDR3 is CASSMVSGSLKGEKLFF. DNA of the CDR3: TGTGCCAGTAGTATGGTCTCGGGATCCCTCAAAGGGGAAAAACTGTTTTTT.

In regard to this clone: Other DNA sequences of this sample code for an identical CDR3. V and J are TRBV7-9 and TRBJ1-2; the D gene is possibly TRBD1 (6 bases). Germline CDR1 is SEHNR and CDR2 is FQNEAQ (reference sequence). CDR3 length equals 13 residues. Between the trimmed V and J ends, which lost 5 bases and 2 bases, there was a span of 9 bases. This chain's CDR3 is CASSPDRNYGYTF. CDR3 DNA: TGTGCCAGCAGCCCGGACAGAAACTATGGCTACACCTTC. The full variable domain, rest sourced from reference TRBV7-9 and TRBJ1-2, is DTGVSQNPRHKITKRGQNVTFRCDPISEHNRLYWYRQTLGQGPEFLTYFQNEAQLEKSRLLSDRFSAERPKGSFSTLEIQRTEQGDSAMYLCASSPDRNYGYTFGSGTRLTVV.

This chain uses TRBV15 with TRBJ2-1; 10 bases map to TRBD2. Germline V gene lookup returns CDR1 LNHNV and CDR2 YYDKDF (reference sequence). J was trimmed by 4 bases and V by 0 bases; bases with no gene match: 3. This CDR3 has 16 residues. The DNA for the CDR3 is TGTGCCACCAGCAGAGACCGGACTAGCGGATACAATGAGCAGTTCTTC. This gives the protein CATSRDRTSGYNEQFF. The full variable domain, its missing parts supplied by reference TRBV15 and TRBJ2-1, is DAMVIQNPRYQVTQFGKPVTLSCSQTLNHNVMYWYQQKSSQAPKLLFHYYDKDFNNEADTPDNFQSRRPNTSFCFLDIRSPGLGDTAMYLCATSRDRTSGYNEQFFGPGTRLTVL.

V gene TRBV30 combines with J gene TRBJ1-3; 9 bases line up with TRBD1. The CDR3 runs 15 residues. Germline trimming cut 2 bases from V and 6 bases from J; bases unmatched to any gene: 8. The germline V gene encodes CDR1 GTSNPN and CDR2 SVGIG (reference sequence). The CDR3 region is CAWSRTGEVANTIYF. The CDR3 DNA reads TGTGCCTGGAGTAGGACAGGGGAAGTAGCAAACACCATATATTTT.

This chain joins TRBV7-9 and TRBJ2-1; 7 bases align to TRBD1. The CDR3 runs 17 residues. The germline CDR1 and CDR2 sequences are SEHNR and FQNEAQ (reference sequence). The ends lost 5 bases at V and 0 bases at J; junction bases unmatched: 10. The CDR3 nucleotides are TGTGCCAGCAGCCTAAGACAGGGAGCGAGCTCCTACAATGAGCAGTTCTTC. Residues: CASSLRQGASSYNEQFF.

The chain carries TRBV6-1 and TRBJ2-5, with D possibly matching TRBD1 (5 bases). V was pared by 8 bases and J by 0 bases, with 13 bases between. The CDR3 has 14 amino acids. Germline loops: CDR1 MNHNS, CDR2 SASEGT. The CDR3 nucleotides are TGTGCCAGCGGGGCTGGATCCGACCAAGAGACCCAGTACTTC. This encodes CASGAGSDQETQYF.

The rearrangement links TRBV10-3 to TRBJ2-1; TRBD2 matches 10 bases. This CDR3 contains 16 residues. CDR1 and CDR2 (germline): ENHRY, SYGVKD. V gave up 5 bases and J gave up 0 bases; unmatched junction bases: 4. CDR3 protein: CAISTGLAVSYNEQFF. The CDR3 DNA reads TGTGCCATCAGTACAGGACTAGCGGTCTCCTACAATGAGCAGTTCTTC.

The chain is built from TRBV29-1 and TRBJ2-3, with D possibly TRBD2 on 7 matching bases. Germline loops: CDR1 SQVTM, CDR2 ANQGSEA. Trimming took off 3 bases at V and 2 bases at J, with 12 bases between the two ends. The CDR3 runs to 14 residues. The CDR3 DNA follows: TGCAGCGTTGAGATAGGGGGGGTCACAGATACGCAGTATTTT. Amino acids: CSVEIGGVTDTQYF.

The rearrangement joins TRBV20-1 to TRBJ2-3, with no clear D. This CDR3 contains 11 residues. Germline V lookup: CDR1 DFQATT, CDR2 SNEGSKA (reference sequence). V was shortened by 0 bases and J by 7 bases, with 5 bases between the two germline ends. The CDR3 nucleotides read TGCAGTGCTAGAGATCAATATACGCAGTATTTT. It specifies CSARDQYTQYF.

This chain links TRBV7-3 with TRBJ2-3; tentative D call: TRBD2 (5 bases). The CDR3 runs to 13 residues. Between the trimmed V and J ends, which lost 1 base and 10 bases, there was a span of 12 bases. Germline V gene sequence: CDR1 SGHTA, CDR2 FQGTGA. The chain's CDR3 is CASSLSEGTSQYF. CDR3 DNA sequence: TGTGCCAGCAGCTTAAGCGAGGGCACGTCGCAGTATTTT.

The J gene is TRBJ2-1, the V gene TRBV27; 11 bases line up with TRBD1. CDR3 length: 12 amino acids. Germline V gene lookup returns CDR1 MNHEY and CDR2 SMNVEV (reference sequence). Trimming at V came to 2 bases and at J to 14 bases, leaving 2 bases not matched to a gene. The CDR3 sequence is CASSLGGQGEFF. The CDR3 DNA reads TGTGCCAGCAGTTTAGGGGGACAGGGGGAGTTCTTC.

The V gene is TRBV27, the J gene TRBJ2-7, with 8 nucleotides matching TRBD2. This CDR3 is 14 amino acids long. The V segment lost 5 bases and the J segment 5 bases; nucleotides outside the gene matches: 8. Germline loops: CDR1 MNHEY, CDR2 SMNVEV (reference sequence). The CDR3 DNA follows: TGTGCCAGCAGTCTTCTAGCGGGTCACCACGAGCAGTACGTC. Its translation is CASSLLAGHHEQYV.

The V gene is TRBV5-5, the J gene TRBJ2-7; the D gene is possibly TRBD2 (6 bases). The CDR3 consists of 16 residues. Germline V gene lookup returns CDR1 SGHKS and CDR2 YYEKEE (reference sequence). V lost 3 bases to trimming and J lost 2 bases, with 18 bases between them. As DNA, the CDR3 is TGTGCCAGCAGCTCCAGGAGTGTGGGACTTCCCTACGAGCAGTACTTC. This encodes CASSSRSVGLPYEQYF.

The J gene is TRBJ2-1, the V gene TRBV27; 8 bases are shared with TRBD2. The CDR3 loop spans 15 amino acids. CDR1 and CDR2 from the germline V gene are MNHEY and SMNVEV (reference sequence). The V segment lost 3 bases and the J segment 3 bases; nucleotides outside the gene matches: 4. The DNA of the CDR3 is TGTGCCAGCAGTTTGTGGCTAGCGGGCTACAATGAGCAGTTCTTC. Its translation: CASSLWLAGYNEQFF.

The V gene is TRBV5-4, the J gene TRBJ2-7; 8 bases map to TRBD1. The CDR3 is 14 amino acids. Trimming removed 2 bases from V and 1 base from J; junction bases left unmatched: 2. The V gene's germline CDR1 is SGHNT and CDR2 YYREEE (reference sequence). CDR3 sequence: CASSLGQGSYEQYF. The CDR3 coding sequence is TGTGCCAGCAGCTTAGGACAGGGTTCCTACGAGCAGTACTTC. The full variable domain, in which reference TRBV5-4 and TRBJ2-7 provide the parts outside the CDR3, is ETGVTQSPTHLIKTRGQQVTLRCSSQSGHNTVSWYQQALGQGPQFIFQYYREEENGRGNFPPRFSGLQFPNYSSELNVNALELDDSALYLCASSLGQGSYEQYFGPGTRLTVT.

The chain couples TRBV5-6 to TRBJ2-4, with TRBD2 matching 10 bases. This CDR3 contains 18 residues. The V segment lost 2 bases and the J segment 0 bases; nucleotides outside the gene matches: 8. Germline CDR1 SGHDT, CDR2 YYEEEE. The CDR3 loop reads CASSLEAGGPEAKNIQYF. The CDR3 nucleotides are TGTGCCAGCAGCTTAGAAGCGGGAGGGCCTGAAGCCAAAAACATTCAGTACTTC.

This CDR3 is CASSRFDRGMNTEAFF. For the CDR3, the DNA is TGTGCCAGCTCTAGATTCGACAGGGGAATGAACACTGAAGCTTTCTTT. The J gene is TRBJ1-1, the V gene TRBV18; 8 nucleotides agree with TRBD1. V shed 6 bases and J 0 bases; nucleotides not matched to a gene: 9. Germline V CDR1 and CDR2: KGHSH, LQKENI. The CDR3 loop spans 16 amino acids. Full variable domain (outside the CDR3, taken from reference TRBV18 and TRBJ1-1): NAGVMQNPRHLVRRRGQEARLRCSPMKGHSHVYWYRQLPEEGLKFMVYLQKENIIDESGMPKERFSAEFPKEGPSILRIQQVVRGDSAAYFCASSRFDRGMNTEAFFGQGTRLTVV.

The rearrangement links TRBV25-1 to TRBJ2-2; D ambiguous. V was trimmed by 1 base and J by 5 bases, leaving 11 bases between them. Germline assignment: CDR1 MGHDK and CDR2 SYGVNS. The CDR3 has 15 amino acids. CDR3 DNA sequence: TGTGCCAGCAGTGAATTTACCTTGCGGACCGGGGAGCTGTTTTTT. This encodes CASSEFTLRTGELFF.

The J gene is TRBJ1-2, the V gene TRBV27; D is uncertain. Per germline, CDR1 MNHEY and CDR2 SMNVEV (reference sequence). This CDR3 has 11 residues. The ends were cut back, 11 bases at V and 2 bases at J, with 9 bases in the middle. In nucleotides, the CDR3 is TGTGCCGTCCACAGCAACTATGGCTACACCTTC. Protein: CAVHSNYGYTF.